The subject of this entry is one T cell receptor beta chain. Everyone who took part was roughly 18 to 89 years old, and they came from about two dozen US areas. J gave up 4 bases and V 1 base, and 5 bases lay outside the gene matches. The germline V gene encodes CDR1 SGHDN and CDR2 FVKESK. There are 16 residues in the CDR3. Profiled with immunoSEQ multiplex PCR; TCRdb holds only in-frame clones, not every one. The sample records fewer than 350,000 clones, roughly 93% being singletons. This entry comes from a study of blood T cell repertoires in COVID-19. The sequencing sample was made of PBMCs or T cells enriched from blood (not recorded which). The TCR originated in a middle-aged woman with acute COVID-19. The gene calls are TRBV14 and TRBJ2-5; 11 nucleotides agree with TRBD2. The CDR3 DNA is TGTGCCAGCAGCCAAGGACGACTAGCGGGGAGAGAGACCCAGTACTTC. Translating gives CASSQGRLAGRETQYF.